The entry below describes one TCR beta chain. Unmatched junction bases numbered 6, after V lost 2 bases and J lost 4 bases. Germline V gene sequence: CDR1 SGHAT, CDR2 FQNNGV. This CDR3 has 15 residues. The data stem from a study of T cell changes during pregnancy in multiple sclerosis. The repertoire was sequenced with immunoSEQ multiplex PCR; TCRdb's copy has only in-frame clones and lacks some. This table holds 35,000 to 50,000 clones, approximately 91% found once. The clonotype originates from a female donor with multiple sclerosis, enrolled in a pregnancy study. The sample comprised PBMCs (not recorded whether the cells were cultured). The chain links TRBV11-2 to TRBJ2-5; 8 bases map to TRBD1. This chain's CDR3 is CASSLLRTGRETQYF. The DNA for the CDR3 is TGTGCCAGCAGCTTATTGAGGACAGGGAGAGAGACCCAGTACTTC.